The 24 T cell receptor beta chains below were found in one sample sequenced in a study of OX40 agonist ivuxolimab in advanced cancers. TCRdb keeps only in-frame clones here, not all; method: immunoSEQ multiplex PCR. The sample holds about 69,000 clones, about three quarters seen once. Sequencing used CD4+ or CD8+ T cells sorted from blood, obtained in a trial of the OX40 agonist ivuxolimab. The source is an adult with an advanced solid tumor such as melanoma, head and neck, liver or kidney cancer.

The chain recombines TRBV6-6 with TRBJ1-3; maybe TRBD1 (6 bases). Germline CDR1 is MNHNY and CDR2 is SVGAGI (reference sequence). The CDR3 loop spans 13 amino acids. Trimming removed 5 bases at V and 6 bases at J, with 11 bases between. In nucleotides, the CDR3 is TGTGCCAGCAGTACCGGACAGTTAAACACCATATATTTT. Translation gives CASSTGQLNTIYF.

J is TRBJ2-7 and V is TRBV7-8, with 14 bases that match TRBD2. The V gene end was trimmed by 6 bases and the J gene end by 4 bases; junction bases not matched to a gene: 8. This CDR3 has 16 amino acids. Germline values: CDR1 SGHVS, CDR2 FQNEAQ. CDR3 DNA sequence: TGTGCCAGCAGTGGGTCCGGGACTAGCGGGAGATACGAGCAGTACTTC. Amino acids: CASSGSGTSGRYEQYF.

This chain uses TRBV5-1 with TRBJ2-1; 7 positions match TRBD2. The V segment lost 0 bases and the J segment 5 bases; nucleotides outside the gene matches: 8. The CDR3 spans 16 residues. Germline V CDR1 and CDR2: SGHRS, YFSETQ. The CDR3 DNA sequence: TGCGCCAGCAGCTTGGTCGGGACTAAAGGAGACAATGAGCAGTTCTTC. Translated: CASSLVGTKGDNEQFF.

This chain joins TRBV25-1 and TRBJ2-4, with D possibly being TRBD2 (6 bases). V shed 10 bases and J shed 6 bases, with 16 bases lying between them. The CDR3 covers 13 residues. Germline CDR1 reads MGHDK; CDR2 reads SYGVNS. The CDR3 coding sequence is TGTGCCACTCTTGGGACTCCTTCAAACATTCAGTACTTC. It encodes CATLGTPSNIQYF.

This sequence joins TRBV6-5 and TRBJ2-7; 8 nucleotides align to TRBD1. V lost 5 bases and J lost 7; bases outside the gene matches: 4. CDR1 is MNHEY, CDR2 SVGAGI, per germline. This CDR3 has 12 residues. The CDR3 DNA is TGTGCCAGCAGTACAGGGGGTTGGGAGCAGTACTTC. Residues: CASSTGGWEQYF.

This clone was seen just once. This sequence joins TRBV5-4 and TRBJ1-1, with D unclear. Germline loops: CDR1 SGHNT, CDR2 YYREEE (reference sequence). The CDR3 totals 15 residues. The V end was cut by 0 bases, the J end by 5 bases, with 14 bases between. The CDR3 region is CASSLAQGLGTEAFF. DNA for the CDR3: TGTGCCAGCAGCTTGGCCCAAGGTTTAGGGACTGAAGCTTTCTTT. Supplemented by reference TRBV5-4 and TRBJ1-1, the full variable domain reads ETGVTQSPTHLIKTRGQQVTLRCSSQSGHNTVSWYQQALGQGPQFIFQYYREEENGRGNFPPRFSGLQFPNYSSELNVNALELDDSALYLCASSLAQGLGTEAFFGQGTRLTVV.

The chain uses TRBV19 and TRBJ1-2, with no clear D. V lost 3 bases, J lost 1 base, and 18 bases lay in between. CDR1 LNHDA and CDR2 SQIVND come from the germline V gene (reference sequence). The CDR3 runs 17 residues. CDR3 nucleotide sequence: TGTGCCAGTAGTATGAGCGACACCAGCCGCTTTAACTATGGCTACACCTTC. Amino acids: CASSMSDTSRFNYGYTF.

This chain links TRBV18 with TRBJ2-5, with 12 bases that match TRBD2. After removal of 8 bases from V and 5 bases from J, the junction contained 6 bases not matched to a gene. The CDR3 is 14 residues long. CDR1 is KGHSH and CDR2 is LQKENI in the germline V gene. CDR3 in DNA: TGTGCCAGCGTACTAGCGGGAGGAGGGGAGACCCAGTACTTC. Residues: CASVLAGGGETQYF.

This chain links TRBV6-1 with TRBJ1-1; D remains unclear. Germline V gene data show CDR1 as MNHNS and CDR2 as SASEGT. CDR3 length: 12 residues. V was clipped by 7 bases and J by 7 bases, with 13 bases between them. In nucleotides, the CDR3 is TGTGCCAGCACCTTGATGACCCGTGAAGCTTTCTTT. Protein sequence: CASTLMTREAFF.

This clone has only a few counts. The rearrangement links TRBV11-1 to TRBJ1-4, with D maybe TRBD1 (5 bases). Trimming took 5 bases from V and 7 from J, leaving 17 bases between them. This CDR3 has 15 residues. Germline assignment: CDR1 SGHAT and CDR2 FQDESV (reference sequence). Here the CDR3 reads CASSIGAPGGEKLFF. The CDR3, as DNA: TGTGCCAGCAGCATCGGGGCCCCTGGAGGTGAAAAACTGTTTTTT.

This clone showed up just a few times. This chain links TRBV18 with TRBJ1-4; no reliable D call. V was trimmed by 2 bases and J by 4 bases, leaving 8 bases between them. This CDR3 spans 14 amino acids. CDR1 is KGHSH and CDR2 is LQKENI in the germline V gene. For the CDR3, the DNA is TGTGCCAGCTCACCAAGGAGAAATAATGAAAAACTGTTTTTT. Residues: CASSPRRNNEKLFF.

The chain carries TRBV5-1 and TRBJ2-7; the D call may be TRBD1 or TRBD2 (5 bases each). The CDR3 extends over 14 amino acids. Germline CDR1 is SGHRS and CDR2 is YFSETQ. Trimming stripped 4 bases from V and 0 bases from J, with 11 bases between. The CDR3 DNA sequence: TGCGCCAGCAGCGGGGACGGGAACTCCTACGAGCAGTACTTC. It yields the protein CASSGDGNSYEQYF.

The chain recombines TRBV7-9 with TRBJ2-1; the D call may be TRBD1 or TRBD2 (5 bases each). CDR1 is SEHNR and CDR2 is FQNEAQ in the germline V gene (reference sequence). CDR3 length: 15 amino acids. V was pared by 3 bases and J by 7 bases, with 16 bases between. In DNA form, the CDR3 reads TGTGCCAGCAGCTTCTTAGGGACGGTGGGGAATGAGCAGTTCTTC. This encodes CASSFLGTVGNEQFF.

This chain joins TRBV27 and TRBJ2-2, with 9 nucleotides matching TRBD1. Germline V gene lookup returns CDR1 MNHEY and CDR2 SMNVEV (reference sequence). CDR3 length: 15 amino acids. Unmatched junction bases numbered 5, after V lost 5 bases and J lost 4 bases. This CDR3 reads CASSPRQGGTGELFF. In DNA form, the CDR3 reads TGTGCCAGCAGTCCCCGACAGGGGGGCACCGGGGAGCTGTTTTTT.

This chain uses TRBV19 with TRBJ2-7; 10 positions agree with TRBD1. This CDR3 comprises 15 residues. Germline loops: CDR1 LNHDA, CDR2 SQIVND (reference sequence). V dropped 3 bases and J dropped 4; count of bases not matched to a gene: 6. The CDR3 here is CASSILGQGPYEQYF. The DNA for the CDR3 is TGTGCCAGTAGTATTTTGGGACAGGGGCCTTACGAGCAGTACTTC.

The V and J genes are TRBV7-9 and TRBJ2-5; D not certain. Trimming stripped 3 bases from V and 1 base from J, with 3 bases between. CDR1 and CDR2 (germline): SEHNR, FQNEAQ (reference sequence). The CDR3 has 12 residues. CDR3 loop: CASSFSQETQYF. The CDR3 coding sequence is TGTGCCAGCAGCTTCTCCCAAGAGACCCAGTACTTC. The full variable domain, in which reference TRBV7-9 and TRBJ2-5 provide the parts outside the CDR3, is DTGVSQNPRHKITKRGQNVTFRCDPISEHNRLYWYRQTLGQGPEFLTYFQNEAQLEKSRLLSDRFSAERPKGSFSTLEIQRTEQGDSAMYLCASSFSQETQYFGPGTRLLVL.

J is TRBJ1-4 and V is TRBV29-1; 7 bases match TRBD1. Germline values: CDR1 SQVTM, CDR2 ANQGSEA. J was trimmed by 8 bases and V by 4 bases; bases with no gene match: 10. The CDR3 totals 14 residues. CDR3 in DNA: TGCAGCGTTGGACAGGGTGGGGGAAAGGAAAAACTGTTTTTT. It codes for CSVGQGGGKEKLFF.

The table lists this clone with a few counts. The chain carries TRBV7-2 and TRBJ2-3, with 8 bases aligning to TRBD2. Germline V gene data show CDR1 as SGHTA and CDR2 as FQGNSA. CDR3 size: 15 residues. J lost 3 bases, V lost 2 bases, and 4 bases had no gene match. The chain's CDR3 is CASSLNGGETDTQYF. The CDR3 region has the DNA TGTGCCAGCAGCTTAAACGGGGGGGAAACAGATACGCAGTATTTT.

V and J are TRBV6-6 and TRBJ2-1, with 8 bases identical to TRBD2. The V segment lost 6 bases and the J segment 0 bases; nucleotides outside the gene matches: 4. Germline V CDR1 and CDR2: MNHNY, SVGAGI (reference sequence). The CDR3 is 15 residues long. CDR3 coding DNA: TGTGCCAGCAGGACAAGCGGGAGCTCCTACAATGAGCAGTTCTTC. It codes for CASRTSGSSYNEQFF.

The rearrangement uses TRBV2 and TRBJ2-1; D is perhaps TRBD1 (6 bases). The V end was cut by 6 bases, the J end by 0 bases, with 12 bases between. This CDR3 has 15 amino acids. The V gene's germline CDR1 is SNHLY and CDR2 FYNNEI. The CDR3 coding sequence is TGTGCCAGCAGACGGGGACACAACTCCTACAATGAGCAGTTCTTC. Translation gives CASRRGHNSYNEQFF.

This clone was counted only a few times. The sample holds other DNA sequences that translate to the same CDR3. V and J are TRBV30 and TRBJ1-2; D gene ambiguous. Germline-derived CDR1 and CDR2 are GTSNPN and SVGIG (reference sequence). V was clipped by 2 bases and J by 2 bases, with 9 bases between them. This CDR3 spans 13 amino acids. CDR3 sequence (DNA): TGTGCCTGGAGTTTGGGGATCAACTATGGCTACACCTTC. Translating it yields CAWSLGINYGYTF. The variable domain in full, with the rest retrieved from reference TRBV30 and TRBJ1-2, is SQTIHQWPATLVQPVGSPLSLECTVEGTSNPNLYWYRQAAGRGLQLLFYSVGIGQISSEVPQNLSASRPQDRQFILSSKKLLLSDSGFYLCAWSLGINYGYTFGSGTRLTVV.

This clone was seen only once. The chain carries TRBV2 and TRBJ2-3; possible D gene TRBD1, 6 bases. Trimming stripped 7 bases from V and 1 base from J, with 12 bases between. CDR3 length: 14 amino acids. In germline, CDR1 is SNHLY, CDR2 FYNNEI. The CDR3 coding sequence is TGTGCCAGCAACCCCCAGGGGCGCACAGATACGCAGTATTTT. It translates to CASNPQGRTDTQYF.

V gene TRBV28 combines with J gene TRBJ2-2; TRBD2 agrees at 8 bases. CDR3 length: 15 amino acids. V lost 6 bases and J lost 9; bases outside the gene matches: 12. Germline assignment: CDR1 MDHEN and CDR2 SYDVKM. The CDR3 nucleotides are TGTGCCAGCAGCTCACGGGAGGGCGGGCGAAGGGAGCTGTTTTTT. This encodes CASSSREGGRRELFF. Drawing the rest from reference TRBV28 and TRBJ2-2, the complete variable domain is DVKVTQSSRYLVKRTGEKVFLECVQDMDHENMFWYRQDPGLGLRLIYFSYDVKMKEKGDIPEGYSVSREKKERFSLILESASTNQTSMYLCASSSREGGRRELFFGEGSRLTVL.

V usage is TRBV6-6 and J usage is TRBJ2-7, with D unclear. V dropped 1 base and J dropped 5 bases, with 9 bases sitting between them. Germline V gene lookup returns CDR1 MNHNY and CDR2 SVGAGI (reference sequence). CDR3 length equals 13 residues. In DNA form, the CDR3 reads TGTGCCAGCAGTTACTTCTCCTCAAACGAGCAGTACTTC. Translated: CASSYFSSNEQYF.